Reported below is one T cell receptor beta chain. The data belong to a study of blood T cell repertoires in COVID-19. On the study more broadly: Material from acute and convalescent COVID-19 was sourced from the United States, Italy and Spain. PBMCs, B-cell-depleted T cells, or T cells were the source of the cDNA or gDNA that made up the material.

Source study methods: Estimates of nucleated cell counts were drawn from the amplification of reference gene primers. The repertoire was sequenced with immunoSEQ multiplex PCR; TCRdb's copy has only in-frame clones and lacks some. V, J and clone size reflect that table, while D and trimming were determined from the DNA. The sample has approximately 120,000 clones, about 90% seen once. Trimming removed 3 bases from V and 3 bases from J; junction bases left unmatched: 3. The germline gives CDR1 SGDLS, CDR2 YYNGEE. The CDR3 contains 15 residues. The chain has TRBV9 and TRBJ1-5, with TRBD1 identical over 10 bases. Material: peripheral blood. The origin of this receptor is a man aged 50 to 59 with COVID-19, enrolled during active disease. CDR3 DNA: TGTGCCAGCAGCGAGGGGACAGGGGTCAATCAGCCCCAGCATTTT. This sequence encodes CASSEGTGVNQPQHF.